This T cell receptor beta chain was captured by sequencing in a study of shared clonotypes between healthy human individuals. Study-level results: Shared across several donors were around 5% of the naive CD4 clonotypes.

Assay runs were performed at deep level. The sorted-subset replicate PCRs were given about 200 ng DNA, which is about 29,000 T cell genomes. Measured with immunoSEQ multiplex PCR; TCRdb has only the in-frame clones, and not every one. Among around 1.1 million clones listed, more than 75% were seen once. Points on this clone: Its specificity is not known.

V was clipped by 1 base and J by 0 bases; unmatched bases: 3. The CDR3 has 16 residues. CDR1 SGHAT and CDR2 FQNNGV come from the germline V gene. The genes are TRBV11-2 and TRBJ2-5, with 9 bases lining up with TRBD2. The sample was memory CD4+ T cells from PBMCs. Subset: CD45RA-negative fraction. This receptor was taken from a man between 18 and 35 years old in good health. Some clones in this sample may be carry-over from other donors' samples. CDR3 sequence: CASSLGLAGYQETQYF. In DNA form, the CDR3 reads TGTGCCAGCAGCTTAGGCCTAGCGGGATACCAAGAGACCCAGTACTTC. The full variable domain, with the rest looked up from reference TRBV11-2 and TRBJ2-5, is EAGVAQSPRYKIIEKRQSVAFWCNPISGHATLYWYQQILGQGPKLLIQFQNNGVVDDSQLPKDRFSAERLKGVDSTLKIQPAKLEDSAVYLCASSLGLAGYQETQYFGPGTRLLVL.